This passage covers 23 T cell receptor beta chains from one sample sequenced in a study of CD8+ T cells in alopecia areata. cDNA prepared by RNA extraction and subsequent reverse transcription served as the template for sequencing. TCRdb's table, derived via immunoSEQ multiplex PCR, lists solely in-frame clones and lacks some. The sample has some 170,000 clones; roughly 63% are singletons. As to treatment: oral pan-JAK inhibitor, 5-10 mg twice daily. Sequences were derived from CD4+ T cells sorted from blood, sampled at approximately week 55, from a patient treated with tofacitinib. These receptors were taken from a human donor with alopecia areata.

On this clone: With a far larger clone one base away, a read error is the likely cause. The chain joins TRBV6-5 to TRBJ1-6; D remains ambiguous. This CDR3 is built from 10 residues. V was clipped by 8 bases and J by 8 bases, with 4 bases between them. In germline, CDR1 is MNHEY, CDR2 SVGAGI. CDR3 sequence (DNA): TGTGCCAGCGGTGATTCACCCCTCCACTTT. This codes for CASGDSPLHF.

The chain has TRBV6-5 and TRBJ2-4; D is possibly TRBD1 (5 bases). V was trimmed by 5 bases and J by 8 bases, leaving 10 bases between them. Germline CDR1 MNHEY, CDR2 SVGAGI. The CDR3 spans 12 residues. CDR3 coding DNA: TGTGCCAGCAGTGTAGGGGTCGACATTCAGTACTTC. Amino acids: CASSVGVDIQYF.

CDR3: CAWSKIGLNEKLFF. The CDR3 DNA reads TGTGCCTGGAGTAAAATTGGCCTTAATGAAAAACTGTTTTTT. The gene calls are TRBV30 and TRBJ1-4; D gene ambiguous. V was pared by 2 bases and J by 4 bases, with 11 bases between. Germline lookup yields CDR1 GTSNPN and CDR2 SVGIG (reference sequence). The CDR3 is made up of 14 amino acids.

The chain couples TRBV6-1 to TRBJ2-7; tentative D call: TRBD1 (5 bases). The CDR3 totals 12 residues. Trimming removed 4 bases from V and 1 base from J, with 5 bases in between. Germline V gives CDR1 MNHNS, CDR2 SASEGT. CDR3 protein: CASSGQSYEQYF. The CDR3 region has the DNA TGTGCCAGCAGTGGACAGTCCTACGAGCAGTACTTC.

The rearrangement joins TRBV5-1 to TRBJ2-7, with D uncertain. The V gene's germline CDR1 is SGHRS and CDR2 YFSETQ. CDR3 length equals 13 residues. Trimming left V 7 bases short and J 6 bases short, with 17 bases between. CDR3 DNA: TGCGCCAGCCGCCCCCCGCAGGTCCCCGAGCAGTACTTC. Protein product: CASRPPQVPEQYF. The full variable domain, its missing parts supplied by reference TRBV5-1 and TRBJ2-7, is KAGVTQTPRYLIKTRGQQVTLSCSPISGHRSVSWYQQTPGQGLQFLFEYFSETQRNKGNFPGRFSGRQFSNSRSEMNVSTLELGDSALYLCASRPPQVPEQYFGPGTRLTVT.

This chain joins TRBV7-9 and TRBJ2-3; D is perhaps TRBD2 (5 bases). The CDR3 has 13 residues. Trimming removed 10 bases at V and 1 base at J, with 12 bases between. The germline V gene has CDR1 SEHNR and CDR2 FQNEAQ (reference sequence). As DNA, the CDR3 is TGTGCCATCGGAGGCGTCCGCACAGATACGCAGTATTTT. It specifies CAIGGVRTDTQYF.

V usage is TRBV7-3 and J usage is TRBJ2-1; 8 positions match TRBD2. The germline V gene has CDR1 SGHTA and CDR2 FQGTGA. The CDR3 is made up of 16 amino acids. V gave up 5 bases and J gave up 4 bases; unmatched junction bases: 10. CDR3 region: CASSETGTRGYNEQFF. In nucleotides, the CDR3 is TGTGCCAGCAGCGAGACCGGGACTAGAGGTTACAATGAGCAGTTCTTC.

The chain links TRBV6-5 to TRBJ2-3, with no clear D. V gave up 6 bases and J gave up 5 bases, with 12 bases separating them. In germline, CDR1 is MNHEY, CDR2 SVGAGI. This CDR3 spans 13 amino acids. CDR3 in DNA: TGTGCCAGCAGCCCTCAATTTGGAGATACGCAGTATTTT. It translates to CASSPQFGDTQYF.

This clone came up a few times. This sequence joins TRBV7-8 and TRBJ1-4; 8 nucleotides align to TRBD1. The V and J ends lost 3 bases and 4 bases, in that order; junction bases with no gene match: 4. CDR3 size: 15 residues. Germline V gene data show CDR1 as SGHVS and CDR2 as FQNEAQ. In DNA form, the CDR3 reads TGTGCCAGCAGCTTCGGGGGACAGGATAATGAAAAACTGTTTTTT. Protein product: CASSFGGQDNEKLFF.

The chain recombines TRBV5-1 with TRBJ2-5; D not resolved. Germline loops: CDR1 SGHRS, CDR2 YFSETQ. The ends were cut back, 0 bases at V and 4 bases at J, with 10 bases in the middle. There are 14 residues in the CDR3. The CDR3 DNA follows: TGCGCCAGCAGCTTGGATAACCAAGGAGAGACCCAGTACTTC. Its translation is CASSLDNQGETQYF.

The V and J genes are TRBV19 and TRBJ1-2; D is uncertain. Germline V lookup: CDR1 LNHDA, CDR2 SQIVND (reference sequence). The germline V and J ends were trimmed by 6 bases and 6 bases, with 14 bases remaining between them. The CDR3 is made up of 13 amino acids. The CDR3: CASRPSWVDGYTF. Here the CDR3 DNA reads TGTGCCAGTAGACCATCGTGGGTCGATGGCTACACCTTC.

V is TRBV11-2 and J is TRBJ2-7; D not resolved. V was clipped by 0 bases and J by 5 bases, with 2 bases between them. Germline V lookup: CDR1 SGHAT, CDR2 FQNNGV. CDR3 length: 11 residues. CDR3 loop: CASSLENEQYF. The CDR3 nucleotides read TGTGCCAGCAGCTTAGAGAACGAGCAGTACTTC.

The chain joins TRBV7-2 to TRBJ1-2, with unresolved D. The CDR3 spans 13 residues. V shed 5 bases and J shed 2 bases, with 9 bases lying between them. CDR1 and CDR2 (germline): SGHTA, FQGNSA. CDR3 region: CASSSRPNYGYTF. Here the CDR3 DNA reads TGTGCCAGCAGCAGCCGACCCAACTATGGCTACACCTTC. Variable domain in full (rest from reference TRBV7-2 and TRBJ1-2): GAGVSQSPSNKVTEKGKDVELRCDPISGHTALYWYRQSLGQGLEFLIYFQGNSAPDKSGLPSDRFSAERTGGSVSTLTIQRTQQEDSAVYLCASSSRPNYGYTFGSGTRLTVV.

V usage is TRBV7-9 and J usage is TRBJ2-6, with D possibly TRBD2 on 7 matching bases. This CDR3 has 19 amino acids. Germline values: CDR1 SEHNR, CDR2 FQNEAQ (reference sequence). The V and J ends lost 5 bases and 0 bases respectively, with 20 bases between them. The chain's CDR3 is CASSPRPRGLNSGANVLTF. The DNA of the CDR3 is TGTGCCAGCAGCCCTCGTCCGCGGGGGCTGAACTCTGGGGCCAACGTCCTGACTTTC. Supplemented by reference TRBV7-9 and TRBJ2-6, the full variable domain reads DTGVSQNPRHKITKRGQNVTFRCDPISEHNRLYWYRQTLGQGPEFLTYFQNEAQLEKSRLLSDRFSAERPKGSFSTLEIQRTEQGDSAMYLCASSPRPRGLNSGANVLTFGAGSRLTVL.

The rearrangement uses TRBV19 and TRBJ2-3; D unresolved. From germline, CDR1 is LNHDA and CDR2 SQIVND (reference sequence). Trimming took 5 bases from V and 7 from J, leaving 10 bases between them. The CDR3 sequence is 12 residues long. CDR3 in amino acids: CASSPNRNTQYF. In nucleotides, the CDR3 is TGTGCCAGTAGTCCGAACAGAAATACGCAGTATTTT.

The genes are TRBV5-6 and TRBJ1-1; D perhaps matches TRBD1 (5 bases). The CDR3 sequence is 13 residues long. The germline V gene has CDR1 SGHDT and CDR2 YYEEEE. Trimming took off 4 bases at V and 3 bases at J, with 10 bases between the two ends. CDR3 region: CASSPDTDTEAFF. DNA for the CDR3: TGTGCCAGCAGCCCGGACACGGACACTGAAGCTTTCTTT.

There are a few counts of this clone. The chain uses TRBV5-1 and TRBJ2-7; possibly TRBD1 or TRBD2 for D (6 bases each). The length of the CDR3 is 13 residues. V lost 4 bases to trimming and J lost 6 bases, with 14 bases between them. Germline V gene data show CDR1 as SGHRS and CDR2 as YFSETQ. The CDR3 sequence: CASSPSGGGEQYF. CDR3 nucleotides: TGCGCCAGCAGCCCTTCCGGAGGGGGCGAGCAGTACTTC.

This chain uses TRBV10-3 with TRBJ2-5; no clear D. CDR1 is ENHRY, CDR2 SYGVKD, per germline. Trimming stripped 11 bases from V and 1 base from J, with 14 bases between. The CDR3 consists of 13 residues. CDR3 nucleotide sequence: TGTGCCGTCTCCCCCGAAGTCCAAGAGACCCAGTACTTC. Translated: CAVSPEVQETQYF.

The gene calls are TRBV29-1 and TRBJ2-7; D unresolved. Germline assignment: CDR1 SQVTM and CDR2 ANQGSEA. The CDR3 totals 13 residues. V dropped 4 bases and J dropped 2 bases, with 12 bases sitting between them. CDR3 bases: TGCAGCGTTGCCACAACGGTGGCCTACGAGCAGTACTTC. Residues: CSVATTVAYEQYF.

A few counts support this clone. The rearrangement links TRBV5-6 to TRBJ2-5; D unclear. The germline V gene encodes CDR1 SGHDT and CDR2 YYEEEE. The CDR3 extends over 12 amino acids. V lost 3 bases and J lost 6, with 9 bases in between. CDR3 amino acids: CASSSEAQTQYF. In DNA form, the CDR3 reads TGTGCCAGCAGCTCAGAGGCCCAGACCCAGTACTTC.

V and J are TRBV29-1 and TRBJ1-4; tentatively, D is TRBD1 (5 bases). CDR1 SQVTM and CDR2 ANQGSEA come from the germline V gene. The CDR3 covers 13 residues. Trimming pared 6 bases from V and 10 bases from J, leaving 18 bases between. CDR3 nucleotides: TGCAGCGTCTTAATCGGGGGAGGCGCAAAACTGTTTTTT. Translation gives CSVLIGGGAKLFF.

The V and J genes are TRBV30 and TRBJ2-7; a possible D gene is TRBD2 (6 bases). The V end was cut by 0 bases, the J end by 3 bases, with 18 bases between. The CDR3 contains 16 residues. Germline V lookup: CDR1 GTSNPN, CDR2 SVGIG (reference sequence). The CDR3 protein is CAWSVRASASYYEQYF. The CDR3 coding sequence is TGTGCCTGGAGTGTACGGGCTAGCGCTTCTTACTACGAGCAGTACTTC.

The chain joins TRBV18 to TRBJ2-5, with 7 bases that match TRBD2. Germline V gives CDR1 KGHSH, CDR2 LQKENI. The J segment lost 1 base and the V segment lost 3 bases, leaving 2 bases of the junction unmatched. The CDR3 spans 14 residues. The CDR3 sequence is CASSPRGTQETQYF. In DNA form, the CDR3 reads TGTGCCAGCTCACCGCGGGGGACCCAAGAGACCCAGTACTTC.